These 16 T cell receptor beta chains originate from one sample sequenced in a study of T cell responses to AZD1222 COVID-19 vaccine. The method was immunoSEQ multiplex PCR; TCRdb's version includes in-frame clones alone and lacks a portion of them. The repertoire holds about 130,000 clones, with 89% as singletons. This material consisted of peripheral blood, taken on day 0 of AZD1222 vaccination. All receptors derive from an adult in good health.

CDR3 residues: CASSLSSALGSPLHF. The CDR3 DNA sequence: TGTGCCAGCAGTTTGAGTTCGGCATTAGGGTCACCCCTCCACTTT. The chain combines TRBV27 with TRBJ1-6; D is ambiguous. The ends were cut back, 3 bases at V and 10 bases at J, with 16 bases in the middle. The V gene's germline CDR1 is MNHEY and CDR2 SMNVEV (reference sequence). This CDR3 contains 15 residues.

This chain connects TRBV7-8 to TRBJ2-3; D gene unclear. This CDR3 has 16 residues. V dropped 5 bases and J dropped 3 bases, with 18 bases sitting between them. Germline V CDR1 and CDR2: SGHVS, FQNEAQ. Here the CDR3 reads CASSPLELPRTDTQYF. In DNA form, the CDR3 reads TGTGCCAGCAGCCCTCTGGAGTTACCTAGGACAGATACGCAGTATTTT.

The chain has TRBV5-1 and TRBJ1-4; D not resolved. Trimming pared 1 base from V and 3 bases from J, leaving 10 bases between. This CDR3 is built from 15 residues. Germline CDR1 reads SGHRS; CDR2 reads YFSETQ. The CDR3 DNA reads TGCGCCAGCAGCTTGTTAAACGGAGCTAATGAAAAACTGTTTTTT. Its translation is CASSLLNGANEKLFF.

V usage is TRBV7-2 and J usage is TRBJ2-7; 7 bases align to TRBD1. Germline V gene data show CDR1 as SGHTA and CDR2 as FQGNSA. The CDR3 is 13 amino acids. V lost 3 bases to trimming and J lost 3 bases; unmatched junction nucleotides: 2. The CDR3 nucleotides are TGTGCCAGCAGCTTTGACAGGGTCTACGAGCAGTACTTC. The encoded protein is CASSFDRVYEQYF. The full variable domain, rest sourced from reference TRBV7-2 and TRBJ2-7, is GAGVSQSPSNKVTEKGKDVELRCDPISGHTALYWYRQSLGQGLEFLIYFQGNSAPDKSGLPSDRFSAERTGGSVSTLTIQRTQQEDSAVYLCASSFDRVYEQYFGPGTRLTVT.

The chain joins TRBV6-5 to TRBJ2-3, with 7 bases identical to TRBD1. The junction had 8 bases not matched to a gene; V was cut back by 7 bases and J by 4 bases. Germline values: CDR1 MNHEY, CDR2 SVGAGI. The CDR3 extends over 14 amino acids. CDR3 residues: CASKQGFISDTQYF. CDR3 DNA: TGTGCCAGCAAACAGGGGTTCATTTCAGATACGCAGTATTTT.

This sequence joins TRBV7-3 and TRBJ2-7, with 7 bases aligning to TRBD2. In germline, CDR1 is SGHTA, CDR2 FQGTGA. The CDR3 length is 15 residues. V shed 1 base, J shed 3 bases, and the junction held 6 bases outside the gene matches. The CDR3 DNA reads TGTGCCAGCAGCTTAATCGCGGGGGATGTCTACGAGCAGTACTTC. This codes for CASSLIAGDVYEQYF. The variable domain in full, completed from reference TRBV7-3 and TRBJ2-7, reads GAGVSQTPSNKVTEKGKYVELRCDPISGHTALYWYRQSLGQGPEFLIYFQGTGAADDSGLPNDRFFAVRPEGSVSTLKIQRTERGDSAVYLCASSLIAGDVYEQYFGPGTRLTVT.

The CDR3, as DNA: TGTGCCAGCACGCTGGGGACTAGCGGGGCCTACAATGAGCAGTTCTTC. The encoded protein is CASTLGTSGAYNEQFF. The chain couples TRBV21-1 to TRBJ2-1; TRBD2, the D gene given by the table, was not confirmed from the DNA. TRBV21-1 is marked as a pseudogene. The CDR3 consists of 16 residues.

This clone showed up just a few times. The chain couples TRBV5-6 to TRBJ1-5, with a weak D call TRBD1 (5 bases). This CDR3 spans 13 amino acids. The V end lost 2 bases, the J end lost 7 bases, and 10 bases lay between the germline ends. Per the germline V gene, CDR1 is SGHDT and CDR2 is YYEEEE. The CDR3 reads CASSFGARQPQHF. CDR3 DNA sequence: TGTGCCAGCAGCTTTGGGGCTCGCCAGCCCCAGCATTTT.

The chain recombines TRBV5-1 with TRBJ1-1, with D possibly being TRBD1 (5 bases). Looked up from germline, CDR1 is SGHRS and CDR2 is YFSETQ. The germline V and J ends were trimmed by 2 bases and 3 bases, with 11 bases remaining between them. The CDR3 totals 14 residues. The CDR3 sequence is CASSFSGADTEAFF. The CDR3 nucleotides read TGCGCCAGCAGCTTCAGTGGGGCGGACACTGAAGCTTTCTTT.

The chain employs TRBV19 and TRBJ2-1, with TRBD2 identical over 7 bases. With 2 bases clipped from V and 0 bases from J, the junction kept 1 base outside the gene matches. Germline CDR1 reads LNHDA; CDR2 reads SQIVND (reference sequence). The CDR3 length is 15 residues. As DNA, the CDR3 is TGTGCCAGTAGTATATGGGAGGGCTCCTACAATGAGCAGTTCTTC. It translates to CASSIWEGSYNEQFF. The whole variable domain, remainder taken from reference TRBV19 and TRBJ2-1, is DGGITQSPKYLFRKEGQNVTLSCEQNLNHDAMYWYRQDPGQGLRLIYYSQIVNDFQKGDIAEGYSVSREKKESFPLTVTSAQKNPTAFYLCASSIWEGSYNEQFFGPGTRLTVL.

This clone was seen only a few times. The rearrangement joins TRBV28 to TRBJ2-1; D is uncertain. Germline CDR1 reads MDHEN; CDR2 reads SYDVKM. The CDR3 loop spans 12 amino acids. Trimming took off 3 bases at V and 2 bases at J, with 2 bases between the two ends. CDR3 bases: TGTGCCAGCAGTTTCACCTACAATGAGCAGTTCTTC. Protein sequence: CASSFTYNEQFF.

J is TRBJ2-7 and V is TRBV27, with 8 bases aligning to TRBD2. V lost 2 bases and J lost 3; bases outside the gene matches: 0. In germline, CDR1 is MNHEY, CDR2 SMNVEV (reference sequence). The CDR3 runs to 13 residues. CDR3 DNA sequence: TGTGCCAGCAGTTTACGGGGGGGCTACGAGCAGTACTTC. Its protein product is CASSLRGGYEQYF.

The chain carries TRBV28 and TRBJ1-4; no clear D. V lost 0 bases to trimming and J lost 5 bases, with 7 bases between them. This CDR3 comprises 14 residues. CDR1 and CDR2 (germline): MDHEN, SYDVKM. The DNA for the CDR3 is TGTGCCAGCAGTTTATGGGCCGAGAATGAAAAACTGTTTTTT. Residues: CASSLWAENEKLFF.

The chain combines TRBV4-1 with TRBJ1-2, with 11 bases matching TRBD1. Germline CDR1 and CDR2: MGHRA and YSYEKL. This CDR3 region has 15 residues. Trimming took 4 bases from V and 4 from J; bases not matched to a gene: 5. CDR3 protein: CASSRGQGGAYGYTF. The CDR3, as DNA: TGCGCCAGCAGCCGGGGACAGGGGGGAGCCTATGGCTACACCTTC.

The rearrangement links TRBV18 to TRBJ2-3, with TRBD2 as a possible D gene (6 bases). Germline V gene sequence: CDR1 KGHSH, CDR2 LQKENI. V lost 3 bases and J 4 bases, leaving 14 bases between the germline ends. The length of the CDR3 is 15 residues. CDR3 bases: TGTGCCAGCTCACCTCCGGGCCCGGGGGCAGATACGCAGTATTTT. This codes for CASSPPGPGADTQYF.

The chain has TRBV18 and TRBJ2-5; 11 bases agree with TRBD2. The CDR3 consists of 18 residues. CDR1 is KGHSH, CDR2 LQKENI, per germline. With 6 bases clipped from V and 1 base from J, the junction kept 13 bases outside the gene matches. CDR3 nucleotide sequence: TGTGCCAGCTCTCCCGGGACTAGCGGAATAGGTCTCCAAGAGACCCAGTACTTC. It yields the protein CASSPGTSGIGLQETQYF.